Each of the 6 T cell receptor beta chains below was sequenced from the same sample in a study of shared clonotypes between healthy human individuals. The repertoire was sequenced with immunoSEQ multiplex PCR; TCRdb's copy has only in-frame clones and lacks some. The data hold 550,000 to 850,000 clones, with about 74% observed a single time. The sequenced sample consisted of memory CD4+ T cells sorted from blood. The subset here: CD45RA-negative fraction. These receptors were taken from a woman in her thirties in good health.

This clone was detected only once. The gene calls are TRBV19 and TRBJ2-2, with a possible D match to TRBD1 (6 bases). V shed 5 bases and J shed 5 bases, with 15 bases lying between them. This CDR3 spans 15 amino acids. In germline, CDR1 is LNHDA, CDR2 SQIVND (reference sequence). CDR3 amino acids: CASSRRGRRTGELFF. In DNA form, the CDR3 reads TGTGCCAGTAGTCGCAGGGGAAGAAGGACCGGGGAGCTGTTTTTT.

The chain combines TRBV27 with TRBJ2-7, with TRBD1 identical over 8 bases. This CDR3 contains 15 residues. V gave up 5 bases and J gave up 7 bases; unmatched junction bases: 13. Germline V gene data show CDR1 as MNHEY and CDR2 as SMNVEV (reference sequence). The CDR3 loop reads CASSPLGQGAYEQYF. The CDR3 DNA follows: TGTGCCAGCAGTCCCCTCGGACAGGGCGCATATGAGCAGTACTTC.

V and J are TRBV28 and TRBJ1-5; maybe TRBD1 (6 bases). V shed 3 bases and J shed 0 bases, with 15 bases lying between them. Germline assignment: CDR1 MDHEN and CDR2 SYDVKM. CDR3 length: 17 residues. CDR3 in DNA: TGTGCCAGCAGTTTTGGGGTTACAGGGTATAGCAATCAGCCCCAGCATTTT. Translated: CASSFGVTGYSNQPQHF. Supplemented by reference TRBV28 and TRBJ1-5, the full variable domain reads DVKVTQSSRYLVKRTGEKVFLECVQDMDHENMFWYRQDPGLGLRLIYFSYDVKMKEKGDIPEGYSVSREKKERFSLILESASTNQTSMYLCASSFGVTGYSNQPQHFGDGTRLSIL.

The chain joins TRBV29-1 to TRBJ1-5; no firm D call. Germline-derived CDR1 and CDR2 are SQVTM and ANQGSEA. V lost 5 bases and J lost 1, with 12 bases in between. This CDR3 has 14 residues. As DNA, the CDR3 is TGCAGCGTTCAGGTCGGTGTAAGCAATCAGCCCCAGCATTTT. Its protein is CSVQVGVSNQPQHF.

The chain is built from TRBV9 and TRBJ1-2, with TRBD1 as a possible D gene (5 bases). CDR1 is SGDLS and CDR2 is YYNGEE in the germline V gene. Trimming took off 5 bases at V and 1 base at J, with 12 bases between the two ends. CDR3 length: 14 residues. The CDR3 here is CASSPLGGNYGYTF. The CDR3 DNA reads TGTGCCAGCAGTCCCCTGGGGGGTAACTATGGCTACACCTTC.

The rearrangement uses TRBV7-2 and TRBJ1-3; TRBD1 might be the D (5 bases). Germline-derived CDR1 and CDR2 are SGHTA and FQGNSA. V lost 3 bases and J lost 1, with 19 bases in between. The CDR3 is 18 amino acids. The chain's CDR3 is CASSFVPGPVKSGNTIYF. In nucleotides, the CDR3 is TGTGCCAGCAGCTTCGTGCCGGGACCGGTTAAGTCTGGAAACACCATATATTTT.